This paragraph covers one T cell receptor beta chain sequence. Its binding antigen is unknown. No much larger clone is present one base from it, and per-base qualities are unavailable. Participants in the prospective study were enrolled through a virtual design, were aged about 18 to 90 years, and lived in 24 United States geographic areas. In the prospective study, participants were assigned to cohorts based on the clinical history participants reported in a screening survey and a study questionnaire. For ImmuneRACE Cohort 3, a participant was defined as recovered based on two consecutive negative NP/OP PCR tests, clearance by a healthcare professional, or resolution of symptoms. Each participant in the prospective study had whole blood, serum and a nasopharyngeal or oropharyngeal swab collected by mobile phlebotomists. Over a roughly two-month period, participants in the prospective study had the option of providing additional blood draws and questionnaires. Prospective study blood samples were shipped either frozen or at room temperature before DNA extraction.

The entry originates in a study of blood T cell repertoires in COVID-19 (dated by TCRdb to 2019 to 2021). About the full investigation: Samples covering the acute and convalescent phases of COVID-19 were provided by collaborators in the United States, Italy and Spain. The material from the prospective study consisted of cDNA or gDNA derived from T cells, B-cell-depleted T cells, or PBMCs. Subjects who had been exposed to COVID-19, were actively infected with it, or had recovered from it provided the deeply sampled blood TCRbeta repertoires that made up the dataset. The repertoires were made available in a free public database intended to serve as a resource for research on the immune response to SARS-CoV-2. The samples were drawn from two sources: the first 160 participants of the ongoing ImmuneRACE study, and 1,200 or so subjects contributed by 6 global collaborators. Sample metadata almost always included a de-identified subject ID, COVID-19 status, age in years and sex. HLA class I and class II types, where available, came from metadata supplied by the sample provider rather than from assay-based typing.

TCRbeta CDR3 regions were amplified from genomic DNA by means of the immunoSEQ Assay, a bias-controlled multiplex PCR. In the authors' own workflow: Nucleated cell counts per sample were estimated from amplification of reference gene primers within the assay. To quantify the absolute abundance of each unique TCRbeta CDR3 rearrangement, sequence reads were collapsed and filtered. Productive Simpson clonality was computed per sample as the square root of Simpson's diversity index over productive rearrangements. The source is immuneACCESS, and TCRdb retained only in-frame sequences with V and J called. Part of the clones is not carried over; for the studies checked, unresolved V genes explain less than half of this, and the remainder is unexplained. The V and J calls and clone size are taken from that table; D and trimming were inferred from the DNA. The sample table holds about 170,000 clones, of which around four fifths were seen once. The top ten constitute 3.5% to 5% of the sample.

The CDR3 has 14 amino acids, counting the end cysteine and phenylalanine. Of all the DNA, just the CDR3 is kept, 42 bases in frame from base 1. Relative to germline, V is missing 3 bases and J is missing 6 bases, with 3 bases of the junction outside any gene match. CDR1 and CDR2 were assigned from the germline V gene as SGHRS and YFSETQ. Paper-wide results and their limitations: The quantity of clinical and demographic metadata differed by source and by participant and was supplied without curation.

The receptor comes from a woman in her forties or fifties who had recovered from COVID-19. Sequenced sample: PBMCs or T cells enriched from blood (not recorded which). The V and J segments used are TRBV5-1 and TRBJ2-1, with 10 bases in between that match TRBD2. The nucleotide sequence reads as follows: TGCGCCAGCAGCTCGGGACTAGCGAGCAATGAGCAGTTCTTC. The resulting protein is CASSSGLASNEQFF.